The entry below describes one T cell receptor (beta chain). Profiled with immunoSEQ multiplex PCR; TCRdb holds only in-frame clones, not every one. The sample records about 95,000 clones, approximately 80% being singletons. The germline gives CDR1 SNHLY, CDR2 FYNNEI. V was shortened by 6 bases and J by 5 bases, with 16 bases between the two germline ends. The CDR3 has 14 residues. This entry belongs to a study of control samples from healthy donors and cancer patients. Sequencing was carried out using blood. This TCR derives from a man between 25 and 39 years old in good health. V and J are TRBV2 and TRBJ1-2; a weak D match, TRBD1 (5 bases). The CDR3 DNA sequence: TGTGCCAGCAGGCGGGACGGGGGGGTTTATGGCTACACCTTC. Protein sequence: CASRRDGGVYGYTF.